The 10 T cell receptor beta chains below were found in one sample sequenced in a study of blood T cell repertoires in COVID-19. Sequencing used immunoSEQ multiplex PCR; TCRdb keeps in-frame clones, though not all of them. Counted here are 300,000 to 400,000 clones, around 87% occurring once; the ten biggest clones make up approximately 0.96%. Sequencing was performed on PBMCs or T cells enriched from blood (not recorded which). All receptors derive from a young woman with acute COVID-19.

The rearrangement joins TRBV18 to TRBJ1-1; perhaps TRBD1 as D (6 bases). Germline lookup yields CDR1 KGHSH and CDR2 LQKENI. This CDR3 contains 15 residues. V was trimmed by 2 bases and J by 4 bases, leaving 14 bases between them. The CDR3 DNA reads TGTGCCAGCTCACCAATCAGGGGACGGACCACTGAAGCTTTCTTT. Protein product: CASSPIRGRTTEAFF.

The V gene is TRBV7-8, the J gene TRBJ2-1; D not resolved. Deletions cut 1 base from V and 12 bases from J, with 10 bases between. Germline V gives CDR1 SGHVS, CDR2 FQNEAQ. This CDR3 contains 12 residues. The CDR3 nucleotides read TGTGCCAGCAGCTTAGGGGCGATAGGGCAGTTCTTC. Protein product: CASSLGAIGQFF. Drawing the rest from reference TRBV7-8 and TRBJ2-1, the complete variable domain is GAGVSQSPRYKVAKRGQDVALRCDPISGHVSLFWYQQALGQGPEFLTYFQNEAQLDKSGLPSDRFFAERPEGSVSTLKIQRTQQEDSAVYLCASSLGAIGQFFGPGTRLTVL.

The count of this clone is one. This chain connects TRBV6-5 to TRBJ1-2; 8 positions match TRBD1. The V gene end was trimmed by 2 bases and the J gene end by 3 bases; junction bases not matched to a gene: 8. The germline CDR1 and CDR2 sequences are MNHEY and SVGAGI. This CDR3 comprises 16 residues. The CDR3 here is CASSYLYTGGDYGYTF. The CDR3 nucleotides read TGTGCCAGCAGTTACCTTTACACAGGGGGGGACTATGGCTACACCTTC.

V gene TRBV27 combines with J gene TRBJ2-2, with TRBD2 matching over 7 bases. The germline CDR1 and CDR2 sequences are MNHEY and SMNVEV (reference sequence). Trimming removed 6 bases from V and 4 bases from J; junction bases left unmatched: 11. The CDR3 is made up of 16 amino acids. CDR3 amino acids: CASSTGRGRATGELFF. The CDR3 region has the DNA TGTGCCAGCAGCACGGGGCGGGGGAGGGCCACCGGGGAGCTGTTTTTT.

The V call is TRBV2, the J call TRBJ2-7; TRBD1 agrees at 7 bases. Germline trimming cut 6 bases from V and 2 bases from J; bases unmatched to any gene: 7. CDR1 is SNHLY and CDR2 is FYNNEI in the germline V gene. This CDR3 is 14 amino acids long. This CDR3 reads CASRGTDLTYEQYF. CDR3 in DNA: TGTGCCAGCAGAGGGACAGATCTTACCTACGAGCAGTACTTC.

This clone was recorded once. The gene calls are TRBV19 and TRBJ2-5; 7 bases are shared with TRBD1. V was clipped by 9 bases and J by 0 bases; unmatched bases: 13. Germline V gene lookup returns CDR1 LNHDA and CDR2 SQIVND (reference sequence). The CDR3 length is 16 residues. This chain's CDR3 is CARIQGPRAYQETQYF. The CDR3 DNA sequence: TGTGCCAGGATACAGGGGCCCCGCGCCTACCAAGAGACCCAGTACTTC.

This clone was counted once. V and J are TRBV25-1 and TRBJ1-4; D ambiguous. Germline CDR1 and CDR2: MGHDK and SYGVNS. The CDR3 is made up of 15 amino acids. V was trimmed by 5 bases and J by 4 bases, leaving 14 bases between them. Here the CDR3 reads CASSRRNGDNEKLFF. CDR3 DNA: TGTGCCAGCAGTCGGAGGAACGGGGATAATGAAAAACTGTTTTTT.

The chain recombines TRBV9 with TRBJ1-2; possibly TRBD1 for D (6 bases). V was clipped by 5 bases and J by 3 bases, with 17 bases between them. Per germline, CDR1 SGDLS and CDR2 YYNGEE. The CDR3 runs 15 residues. The DNA for the CDR3 is TGTGCCAGCAGTACCGGGACACCTTTTTACTATGGCTACACCTTC. Its translation is CASSTGTPFYYGYTF.

This rearrangement joins TRBV7-2 to TRBJ1-4, with D maybe TRBD1 (6 bases). CDR1 and CDR2 from the germline V gene are SGHTA and FQGNSA. The germline V and J ends were trimmed by 5 bases and 6 bases, with 16 bases remaining between them. The CDR3 length is 15 residues. The CDR3 DNA sequence: TGTGCCAGCAGCCCCGGACAGCCACAATATGAAAAACTGTTTTTT. Protein sequence: CASSPGQPQYEKLFF.

This chain joins TRBV4-1 and TRBJ2-7; no reliable D call. Germline values: CDR1 MGHRA, CDR2 YSYEKL. The CDR3 covers 15 residues. The V end lost 1 base, the J end lost 6 bases, and 16 bases lay between the germline ends. CDR3 protein: CASSQVSVSPGEQYF. CDR3 coding DNA: TGCGCCAGCAGCCAAGTGTCCGTTTCCCCCGGCGAGCAGTACTTC.